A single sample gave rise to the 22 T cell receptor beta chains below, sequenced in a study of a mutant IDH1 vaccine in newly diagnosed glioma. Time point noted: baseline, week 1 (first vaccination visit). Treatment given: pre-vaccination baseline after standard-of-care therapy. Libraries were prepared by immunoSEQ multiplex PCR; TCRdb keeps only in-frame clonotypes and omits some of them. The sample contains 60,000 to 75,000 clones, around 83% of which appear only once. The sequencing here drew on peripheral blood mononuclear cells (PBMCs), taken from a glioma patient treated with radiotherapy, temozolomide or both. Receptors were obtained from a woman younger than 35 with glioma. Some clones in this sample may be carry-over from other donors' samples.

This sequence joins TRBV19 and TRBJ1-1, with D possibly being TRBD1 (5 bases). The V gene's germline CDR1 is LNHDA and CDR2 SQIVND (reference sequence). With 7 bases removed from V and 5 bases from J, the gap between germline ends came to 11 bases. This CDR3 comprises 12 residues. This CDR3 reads CASNFQGTEAFF. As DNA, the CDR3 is TGTGCCAGTAATTTCCAGGGAACTGAAGCTTTCTTT.

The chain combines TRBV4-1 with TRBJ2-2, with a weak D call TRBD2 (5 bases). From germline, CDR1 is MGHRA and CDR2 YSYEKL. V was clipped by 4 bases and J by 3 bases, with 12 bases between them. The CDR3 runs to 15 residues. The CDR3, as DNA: TGCGCCAGCAGCCCCGAAGGGAGCTACACCGGGGAGCTGTTTTTT. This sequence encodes CASSPEGSYTGELFF.

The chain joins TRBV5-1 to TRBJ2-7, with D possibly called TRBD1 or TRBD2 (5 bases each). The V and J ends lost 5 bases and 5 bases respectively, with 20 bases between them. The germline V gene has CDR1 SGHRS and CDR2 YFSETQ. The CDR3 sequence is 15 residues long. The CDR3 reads CASSLWDGGSDEQYF. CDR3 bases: TGCGCCAGCAGTCTCTGGGACGGTGGGAGCGACGAGCAGTACTTC.

The CDR3 spells CASSVTGQQETQYF. For the CDR3, the DNA is TGTGCCAGCAGCGTGACGGGACAGCAAGAGACCCAGTACTTC. V is TRBV9 and J is TRBJ2-5; 7 nucleotides match TRBD1. The CDR3 covers 14 residues. V lost 2 bases and J lost 2; bases outside the gene matches: 3. CDR1 is SGDLS and CDR2 is YYNGEE in the germline V gene.

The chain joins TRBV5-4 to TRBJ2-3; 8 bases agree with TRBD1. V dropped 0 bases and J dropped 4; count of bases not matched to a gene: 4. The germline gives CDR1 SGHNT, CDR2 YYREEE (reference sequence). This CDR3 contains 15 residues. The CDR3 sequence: CASSLAWDRPDTQYF. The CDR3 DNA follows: TGTGCCAGCAGCTTGGCCTGGGACAGGCCAGATACGCAGTATTTT.

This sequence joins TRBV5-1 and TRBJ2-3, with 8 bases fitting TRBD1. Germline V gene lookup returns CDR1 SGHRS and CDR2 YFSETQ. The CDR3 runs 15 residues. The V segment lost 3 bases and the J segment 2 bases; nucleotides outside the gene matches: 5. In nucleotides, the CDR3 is TGCGCCAGCAGCTCTCGGGACAGGACCACAGATACGCAGTATTTT. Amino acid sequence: CASSSRDRTTDTQYF.

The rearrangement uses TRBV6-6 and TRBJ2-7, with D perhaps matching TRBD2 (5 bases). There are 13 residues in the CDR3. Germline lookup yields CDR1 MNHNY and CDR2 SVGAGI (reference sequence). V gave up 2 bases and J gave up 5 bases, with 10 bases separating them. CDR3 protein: CASSYQRGNEQYF. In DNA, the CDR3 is TGTGCCAGCAGTTACCAAAGAGGGAACGAGCAGTACTTC.

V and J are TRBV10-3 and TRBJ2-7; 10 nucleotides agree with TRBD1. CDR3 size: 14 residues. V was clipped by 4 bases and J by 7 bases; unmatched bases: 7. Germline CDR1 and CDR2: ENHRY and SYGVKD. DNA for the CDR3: TGTGCCATCAGTGGAGGGACAGGGGTAAGGGAGCAGTACTTC. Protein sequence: CAISGGTGVREQYF.

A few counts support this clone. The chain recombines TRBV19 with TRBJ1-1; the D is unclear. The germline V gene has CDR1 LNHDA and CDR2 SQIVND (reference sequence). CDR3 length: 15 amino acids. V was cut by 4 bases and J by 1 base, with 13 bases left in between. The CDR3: CASSTRGQANTEAFF. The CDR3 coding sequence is TGTGCCAGTAGTACCCGCGGCCAGGCGAACACTGAAGCTTTCTTT.

In DNA form, the CDR3 reads TGTGCCAGCCGACCCTACAGGGACAATCAGCCCCAGCATTTT. It translates to CASRPYRDNQPQHF. The chain employs TRBV5-6 and TRBJ1-5; D is perhaps TRBD1 (6 bases). The V gene's germline CDR1 is SGHDT and CDR2 YYEEEE. The CDR3 length is 14 residues. The V gene lost 7 bases and the J gene lost 3 bases, with 14 bases spanning the gap.

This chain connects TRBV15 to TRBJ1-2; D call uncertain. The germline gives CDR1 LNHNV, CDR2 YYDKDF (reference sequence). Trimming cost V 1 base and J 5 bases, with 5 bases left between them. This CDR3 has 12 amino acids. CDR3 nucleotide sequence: TGTGCCACCAGCAGAGTTGTGTATGGCTACACCTTC. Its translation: CATSRVVYGYTF.

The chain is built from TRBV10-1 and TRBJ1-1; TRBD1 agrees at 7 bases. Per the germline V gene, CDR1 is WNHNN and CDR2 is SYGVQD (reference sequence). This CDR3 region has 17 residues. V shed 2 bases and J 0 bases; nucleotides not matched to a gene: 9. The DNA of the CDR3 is TGCGCCAGCAGTGAGGGCCGACAGGGTACCATGAACACTGAAGCTTTCTTT. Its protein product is CASSEGRQGTMNTEAFF.

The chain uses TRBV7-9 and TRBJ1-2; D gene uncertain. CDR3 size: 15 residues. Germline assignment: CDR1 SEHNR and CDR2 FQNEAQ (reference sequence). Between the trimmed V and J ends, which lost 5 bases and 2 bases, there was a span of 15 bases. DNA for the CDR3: TGTGCCAGCAGCCCCCCTTATAGGATCAACTATGGCTACACCTTC. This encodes CASSPPYRINYGYTF.

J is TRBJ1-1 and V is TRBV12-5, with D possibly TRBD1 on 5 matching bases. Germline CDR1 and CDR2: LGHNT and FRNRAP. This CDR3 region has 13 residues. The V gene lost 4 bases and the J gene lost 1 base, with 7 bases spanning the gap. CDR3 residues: CASGWRGNTEAFF. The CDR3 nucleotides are TGTGCTAGTGGTTGGAGGGGGAACACTGAAGCTTTCTTT.

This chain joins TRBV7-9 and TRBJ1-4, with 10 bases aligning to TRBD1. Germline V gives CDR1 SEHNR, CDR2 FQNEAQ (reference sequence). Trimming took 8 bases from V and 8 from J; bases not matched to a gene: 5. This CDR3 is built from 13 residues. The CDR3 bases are TGTGCCAGCCAGGACAGGGGGGGAGAAAAACTGTTTTTT. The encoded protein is CASQDRGGEKLFF.

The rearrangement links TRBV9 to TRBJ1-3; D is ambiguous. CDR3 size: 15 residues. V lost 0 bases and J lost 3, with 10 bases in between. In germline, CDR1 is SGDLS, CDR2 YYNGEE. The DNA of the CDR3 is TGTGCCAGCAGCGTAGAGGGATTTGGTGGAAACACCATATATTTT. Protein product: CASSVEGFGGNTIYF. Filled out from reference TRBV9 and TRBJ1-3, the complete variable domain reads DSGVTQTPKHLITATGQRVTLRCSPRSGDLSVYWYQQSLDQGLQFLIQYYNGEERAKGNILERFSAQQFPDLHSELNLSSLELGDSALYFCASSVEGFGGNTIYFGEGSWLTVV.

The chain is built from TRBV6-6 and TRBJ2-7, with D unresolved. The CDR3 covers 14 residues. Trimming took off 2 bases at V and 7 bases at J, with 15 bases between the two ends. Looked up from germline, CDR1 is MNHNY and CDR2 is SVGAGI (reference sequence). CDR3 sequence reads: CASSYTSNVAEQYF. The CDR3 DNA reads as TGTGCCAGCAGTTACACCTCTAATGTCGCGGAGCAGTACTTC.

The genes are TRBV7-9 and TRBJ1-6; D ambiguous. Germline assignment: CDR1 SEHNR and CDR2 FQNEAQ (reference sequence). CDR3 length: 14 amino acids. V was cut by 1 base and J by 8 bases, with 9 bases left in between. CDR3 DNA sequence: TGTGCCAGCAGCTTAGAATATGGGGATTCACCCCTCCACTTT. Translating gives CASSLEYGDSPLHF. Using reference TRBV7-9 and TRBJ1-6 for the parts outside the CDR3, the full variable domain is DTGVSQNPRHKITKRGQNVTFRCDPISEHNRLYWYRQTLGQGPEFLTYFQNEAQLEKSRLLSDRFSAERPKGSFSTLEIQRTEQGDSAMYLCASSLEYGDSPLHFGNGTRLTVT.

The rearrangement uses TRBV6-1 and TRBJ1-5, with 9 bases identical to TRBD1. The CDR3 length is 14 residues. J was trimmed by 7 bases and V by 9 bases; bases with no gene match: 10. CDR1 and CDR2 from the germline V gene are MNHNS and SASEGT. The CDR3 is CASSTGQGRQPQHF. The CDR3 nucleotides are TGTGCCAGTTCCACGGGACAGGGAAGACAGCCCCAGCATTTT.

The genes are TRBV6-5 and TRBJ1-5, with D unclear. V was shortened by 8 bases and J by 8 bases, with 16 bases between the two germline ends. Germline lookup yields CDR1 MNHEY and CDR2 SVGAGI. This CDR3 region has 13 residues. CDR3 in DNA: TGTGCCAGCGGGTGGGCCCCTAAGGAGCCCCAGCATTTT. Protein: CASGWAPKEPQHF.

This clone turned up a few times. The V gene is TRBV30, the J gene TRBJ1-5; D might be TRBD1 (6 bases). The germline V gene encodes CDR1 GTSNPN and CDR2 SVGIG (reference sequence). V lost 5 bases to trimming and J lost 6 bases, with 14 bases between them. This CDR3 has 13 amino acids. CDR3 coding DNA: TGTGCCTGGGGAGGGGGGCCCGGTCAGCCCCAGCATTTT. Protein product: CAWGGGPGQPQHF.

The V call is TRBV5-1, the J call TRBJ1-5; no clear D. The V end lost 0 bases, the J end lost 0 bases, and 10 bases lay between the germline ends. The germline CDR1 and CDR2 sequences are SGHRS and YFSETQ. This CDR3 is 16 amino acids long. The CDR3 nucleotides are TGCGCCAGCAGCTTGGCGCCAGACAATAGCAATCAGCCCCAGCATTTT. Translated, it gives CASSLAPDNSNQPQHF.